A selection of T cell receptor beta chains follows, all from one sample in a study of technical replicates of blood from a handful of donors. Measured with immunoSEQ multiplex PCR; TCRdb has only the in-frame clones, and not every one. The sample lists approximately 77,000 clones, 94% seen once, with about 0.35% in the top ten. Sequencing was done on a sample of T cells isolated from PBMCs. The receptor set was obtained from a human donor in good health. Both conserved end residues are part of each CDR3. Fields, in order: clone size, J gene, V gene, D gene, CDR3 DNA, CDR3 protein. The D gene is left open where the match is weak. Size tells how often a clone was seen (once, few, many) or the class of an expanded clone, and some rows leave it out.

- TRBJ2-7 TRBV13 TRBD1 TGTGCCAGCAGCCCCCGGACAGGGGGATTCTACGAGCAGTACTTC CASSPRTGGFYEQYF
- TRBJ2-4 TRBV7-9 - TGTGCCAGCAGCTCAACTAGTAGAGACATTCAGTACTTC CASSSTSRDIQYF
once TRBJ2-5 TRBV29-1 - TGCAGCGTTGATTTGGCAGAGGGTCCCGAAGAGACCCAGTACTTC CSVDLAEGPEETQYF
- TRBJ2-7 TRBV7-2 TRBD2 TGTGCCAGCAGCTTTCGGGCGGGAGGAGAGCAGTACTTC CASSFRAGGEQYF
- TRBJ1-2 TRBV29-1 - TGCAGCGTTCCGGTGGTTCGGGATGGCTACACCTTC CSVPVVRDGYTF
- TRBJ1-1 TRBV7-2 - TGTGCCAGCAGCTTAGTTTGGCAGTTTGAAGCTTTCTTT CASSLVWQFEAFF
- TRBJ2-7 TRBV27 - TGTGCCAGCCGGGACTTCCACGAGCAGTACTTC CASRDFHEQYF
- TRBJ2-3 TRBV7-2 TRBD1 TGTGCCAGCAGCTCGACCTTCCAGGGGGCAGATACGCAGTATTTT CASSSTFQGADTQYF
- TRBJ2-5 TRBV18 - TGTGCCAGCTCACCAGGGACTCCGGAGACCCAGTACTTC CASSPGTPETQYF
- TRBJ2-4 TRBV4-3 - TGCGCCAGCAGCCAAGGGGTGGGGGGTTTGGACATTCAGTACTTC CASSQGVGGLDIQYF
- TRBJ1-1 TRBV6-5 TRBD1 TGTGCCAGCACAGCGACAGGGATGAACACTGAAGCTTTCTTT CASTATGMNTEAFF
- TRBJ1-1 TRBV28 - TGTGCCAGCAGTCCATACAGGGTGAGGGCTTTCTTT CASSPYRVRAFF
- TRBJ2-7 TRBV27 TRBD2 TGTGCCAGCATGGGTTTTATAGCAGGACTAGGCGAGCAGTACTTC CASMGFIAGLGEQYF
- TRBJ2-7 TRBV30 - TGTGCCTGGAGTGGAGGGACACAGGGTTGGATGAGGTACGAGCAGTACTTC CAWSGGTQGWMRYEQYF
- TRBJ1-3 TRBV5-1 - TGCGCCAGCAGCTTAGGGGTCAGCGACACCATATATTTT CASSLGVSDTIYF
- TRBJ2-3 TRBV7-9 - TGTGCCAGCAGCTTTTACAGGGCCCCTAGCACAGATACGCAGTATTTT CASSFYRAPSTDTQYF
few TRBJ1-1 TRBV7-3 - TGTGCCAGCACCCAGTATGGGGGCGGGGGCACTGAAGCTTTCTTT CASTQYGGGGTEAFF
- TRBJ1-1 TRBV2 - TGTGCCAGCAGCTGGGGACTTAAGAACACTGAAGCTTTCTTT CASSWGLKNTEAFF
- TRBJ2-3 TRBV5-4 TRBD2 TGTGCCAGCAGCGGCCAGACTAGCGGGTACACAGATACGCAGTATTTT CASSGQTSGYTDTQYF
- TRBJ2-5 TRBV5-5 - TGTGCCAGCAGCTGGATCAGGGAGGTGGAAGAGACCCAGTACTTC CASSWIREVEETQYF
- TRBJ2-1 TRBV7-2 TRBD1 TGTGCCAGCAGCCGATGGGGACAGGGGTCCTACAATGAGCAGTTCTTC CASSRWGQGSYNEQFF
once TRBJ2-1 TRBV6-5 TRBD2 TGTGCCAGCAGCTATAGCGGGTCATTTTTTCAGCAGTTCTTC CASSYSGSFFQQFF
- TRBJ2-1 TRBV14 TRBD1 TGTGCCAGCAGCCATTGGACAGGGGCTACGGTTGAGCAGTTCTTC CASSHWTGATVEQFF
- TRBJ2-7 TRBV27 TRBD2 TGTGCCAGCAGGGGAGCGGGAGCCAGCTCCTACGAGCAGTACTTC CASRGAGASSYEQYF
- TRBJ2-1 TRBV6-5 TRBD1 TGTGCCAGCAGAAAGACCGGGACAGGGGGCGATGAGCAGTTCTTC CASRKTGTGGDEQFF
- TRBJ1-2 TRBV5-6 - TGTGCCAGCAGCTTGAACATTAATGTGCATGGCTACACCTTC CASSLNINVHGYTF
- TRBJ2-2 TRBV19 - TGTGCCAGTAGTTGGGGGCGCACCGGGGAGCTGTTTTTT CASSWGRTGELFF
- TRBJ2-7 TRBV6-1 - TGTGCCAGCAGTGAGGCCTGGGGCGTGCAGTACTTC CASSEAWGVQYF
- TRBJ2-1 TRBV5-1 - TGCGCCAGCAGCTTTATAAGCCTCACAGGGAATGAGCAGTTCTTC CASSFISLTGNEQFF
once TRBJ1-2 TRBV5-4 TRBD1 TGTGCCAGCAGTGGCACAGGGGGTGTACATGATGGCTACACCTTC CASSGTGGVHDGYTF
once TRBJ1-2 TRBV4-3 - TGCGCCAGCAGCCAAGAAGTTTGGTGGGGGCGAGGGAGCGGCTACACCTTC CASSQEVWWGRGSGYTF
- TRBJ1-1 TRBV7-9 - TGTGCCAGCAGCCTTTCCACTGAAGCTTTCTTT CASSLSTEAFF
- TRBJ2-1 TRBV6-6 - TGTGCCAGCAGTTATCACCAGGAGCAGTTCTTC CASSYHQEQFF
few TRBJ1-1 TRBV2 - TGTGCCAGCAGTGAAGATCAATTTAGTGCTTTCTTT CASSEDQFSAFF
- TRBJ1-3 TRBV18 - TGTGCCAGCTCACGCCAGGGCCCTGGAAACACCATATATTTT CASSRQGPGNTIYF
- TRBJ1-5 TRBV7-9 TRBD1 TGTGCCAGCAGAGGGACAGGGACCGATCAGCCCCAGCATTTT CASRGTGTDQPQHF
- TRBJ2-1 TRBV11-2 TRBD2 TGTGCCAGCAGCTATAGCGGGATGGTCCGCGATGAGCAGTTCTTC CASSYSGMVRDEQFF
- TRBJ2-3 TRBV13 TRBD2 TGTGCCAGCAGCTTAGCGAGCGGGACTAGCACAGATACGCAGTATTTT CASSLASGTSTDTQYF
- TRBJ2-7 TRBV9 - TGTGCCAGCAGCGTAGGGCAGTCCTCCTACGAGCAGTACTTC CASSVGQSSYEQYF
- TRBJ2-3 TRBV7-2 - TGTGCCAGCAGCTTAGTGTTAAGCACAGATACGCAGTATTTT CASSLVLSTDTQYF
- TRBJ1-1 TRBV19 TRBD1 TGTGCCAGCAACAGGGGCGACACTGAAGCTTTCTTT CASNRGDTEAFF
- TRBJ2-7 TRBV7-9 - TGTGCCAGCAGCTTATTTCTGACAGAGCAGTACTTC CASSLFLTEQYF
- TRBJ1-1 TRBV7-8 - TGTGCCAGCAGCGACGGGATGAACACTGAAGCTTTCTTT CASSDGMNTEAFF
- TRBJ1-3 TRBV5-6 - TGTGCCAGCAGCTTGACGGGTGGAAACACCATATATTTT CASSLTGGNTIYF
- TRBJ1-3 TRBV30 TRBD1 TGTGCCTGGAGGGAAGACAGGGAACGAAACACCATATATTTT CAWREDRERNTIYF
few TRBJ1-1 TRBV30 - TGTGCCTGTCTTCCGAACACTGAAGCTTTCTTT CACLPNTEAFF
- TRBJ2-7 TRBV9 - TGTGCCAGCAGCGTAGGACAGTCCCAGTCCTACGAGCAGTACTTC CASSVGQSQSYEQYF
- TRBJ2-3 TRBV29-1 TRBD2 TGCAGCGTTGGGGAGCTAGCGGGAGGGCCTCCAGATACGCAGTATTTT CSVGELAGGPPDTQYF
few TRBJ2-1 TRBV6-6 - TGTGCCAGCAGGAGACTAGAAAGCTACAATGAGCAGTTCTTC CASRRLESYNEQFF
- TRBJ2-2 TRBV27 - TGTGCCAGCAGGGAACAGGACAGTCCGAACACCGGGGAGCTGTTTTTT CASREQDSPNTGELFF
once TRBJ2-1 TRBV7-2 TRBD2 TGTGCCAGCAGCTTAGTTGGGACGGGAGGGCCGGATGAGCAGTTCTTC CASSLVGTGGPDEQFF
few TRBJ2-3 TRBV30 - TGTGCCTGGAGTGTACTGTCGGGGATTAGGGAGAATACGCAGTATTTT CAWSVLSGIRENTQYF
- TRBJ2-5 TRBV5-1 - TGCGCCAGCAGCTTGACAGGGGAGACCCAGTACTTC CASSLTGETQYF
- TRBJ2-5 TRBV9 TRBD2 TGTGCCAGCAACGGGCGGGCTAGCGGGAGTCTCCGAGAGACCCAGTACTTC CASNGRASGSLRETQYF
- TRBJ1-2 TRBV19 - TGTGCCAGTAGTATAGTAGCGCCCCCTAACTATGGCTACACCTTC CASSIVAPPNYGYTF
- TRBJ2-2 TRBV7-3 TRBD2 TGTGCCAGCACGAAACTAGCGGGGGGCTTACTAACACACACCGGGGAGCTGTTTTTT CASTKLAGGLLTHTGELFF
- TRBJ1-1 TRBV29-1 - TGCAGCATAACACATCAGGGGTACACTGAAGCTTTCTTT CSITHQGYTEAFF
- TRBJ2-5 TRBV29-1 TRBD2 TGCAGCGTTGAAGATCTAGCGGGGGGGGAGACCCAGTACTTC CSVEDLAGGETQYF
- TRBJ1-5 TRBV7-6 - TGTGCCAGCAGCCGGTATAGCAATCAGCCCCAGCATTTT CASSRYSNQPQHF
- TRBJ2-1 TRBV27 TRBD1 TGTGCCAGCAGTTCCGACAGGGGTGGGGATGAGCAGTTCTTC CASSSDRGGDEQFF